This T cell receptor (beta chain) was profiled in a study of blood T cell repertoires in COVID-19 (dated by TCRdb to 2018 to 2020). Context from the whole study: Collaborator samples came from the United States, Italy and Spain and covered acute and convalescent phases of COVID-19. The material from the prospective study consisted of cDNA or gDNA derived from T cells, B-cell-depleted T cells, or PBMCs. Where available, HLA class I and class II types were obtained from metadata supplied by the sample provider rather than from assay-based typing. The repertoires were released in a freely available public database meant as a resource for research on the immune response to SARS-CoV-2. Deeply sampled blood TCRbeta repertoires from subjects exposed to, actively infected with, or recovered from COVID-19 were included in the dataset. The samples were drawn from two sources: the first 160 participants of the ongoing ImmuneRACE study, and 1,200 or so subjects contributed by 6 global collaborators. Sample metadata almost always included a de-identified subject ID, COVID-19 status, age in years and sex.

TCRbeta CDR3 regions were amplified from genomic DNA by means of the immunoSEQ Assay, a bias-controlled multiplex PCR. The authors' pipeline ran thus. The number of nucleated cells in each sample was estimated from the amplification of reference gene primers within the assay. Sequence reads were collapsed and filtered to measure the absolute abundance of every unique TCRbeta CDR3 rearrangement. For each sample, productive Simpson clonality was calculated as the square root of Simpson's diversity index across productive rearrangements. The table comes from immuneACCESS by way of TCRdb, which keeps in-frame sequences with V and J called. Part of the clones is missing from these tables; in studies checked, under half for an unresolved V gene and the rest for unknown reasons. Clonal size and the V and J genes are those of that table, whereas D and trimming came from the DNA. A total of about 50,000 clones appear in this sample, 65% to 90% of them only once. Jointly, the top ten make up approximately 2.5% of the sample.

In the germline V gene, CDR1 corresponds to SGDLS and CDR2 to YYNGEE. V has 4 bases trimmed and J has 2 bases trimmed; junction bases matching no gene number 9. The CDR3, cysteine through phenylalanine, is 17 amino acids long. The sequence is cut down to CDR3 DNA, 51 bases in frame from base 1. One collaborating source in Seattle enrolled patients while the patients were actively infected and followed the patients over time throughout the course of disease. Each collaborating institution followed its own protocols to collect whole blood in K2EDTA tubes. For TCRbeta analysis, collaborators shipped samples in one of three forms: frozen whole blood, isolated PBMCs, or DNA extracted from either of those sample types. What the study reported, not specific to this receptor: The quantity of clinical and demographic metadata differed by source and by participant and was supplied without curation.

In this sample, this clone turned up a few times. The target of this receptor is not known. Base qualities were left out, and no much larger clone turns up one base away. Source material: peripheral blood. The TCR originated in a woman at least 80 years old with COVID-19, enrolled during active disease. This chain joins TRBV9 to TRBJ1-3, with 10 bases aligning to TRBD1. This receptor has the CDR3 CASSPTVTGGPGNTIYF. The DNA sequence is TGTGCCAGCAGCCCAACTGTGACAGGGGGCCCTGGAAACACCATATATTTT. Joined to the reference TRBV9 and TRBJ1-3 proteins, this CDR3 gives the full variable domain: DSGVTQTPKHLITATGQRVTLRCSPRSGDLSVYWYQQSLDQGLQFLIQYYNGEERAKGNILERFSAQQFPDLHSELNLSSLELGDSALYFCASSPTVTGGPGNTIYFGEGSWLTVV.